Shown below are 2 T cell receptor beta chains from a single sample sequenced in a study of blood T cell repertoires in COVID-19. The data were produced by immunoSEQ multiplex PCR, yet TCRdb's version contains in-frame clones alone and is incomplete. Among under 300,000 clones listed, roughly 90% were seen once. The sequenced sample consisted of peripheral blood. The receptors originated from a woman aged 25 to 39 with acute or convalescent COVID-19.

J is TRBJ2-2 and V is TRBV15; 8 bases are shared with TRBD1. J was trimmed by 5 bases and V by 3 bases; bases with no gene match: 5. Germline V lookup: CDR1 LNHNV, CDR2 YYDKDF (reference sequence). The CDR3 totals 15 residues. CDR3 amino acids: CATSSHRGRTGELFF. The CDR3, as DNA: TGTGCCACCAGCAGTCACAGGGGGAGAACCGGGGAGCTGTTTTTT.

The V and J genes are TRBV3-1 (or the pseudogene TRBV3-2) and TRBJ1-6; 10 bases are shared with TRBD1. The trim removed 4 bases at V and 8 bases at J, leaving 2 bases unmatched. Per germline, CDR1 LGHDT and CDR2 YNNKEL (reference sequence). The CDR3 is made up of 14 amino acids. In DNA, the CDR3 is TGTGCCAGCAGCCCGACAGGGGGCGATTCACCCCTCCACTTT. This codes for CASSPTGGDSPLHF.